Listed here are 27 T cell receptor beta chains from one sample, sequenced in a study of blood T cell repertoires in COVID-19. Libraries were prepared by immunoSEQ multiplex PCR; TCRdb keeps only in-frame clonotypes and omits some of them. The sample has about 350,000 clones; more than 70% are singletons. Sequenced material: peripheral blood. These receptors were collected from a woman aged 55-70 years with COVID-19, enrolled during active disease.

The V gene is TRBV9, the J gene TRBJ1-2, with D tentatively TRBD1 (5 bases). CDR1 is SGDLS, CDR2 YYNGEE, per germline. This CDR3 contains 13 residues. V lost 6 bases to trimming and J lost 3 bases, with 12 bases between them. The CDR3 nucleotides are TGTGCCAGCAATCTGGGGCACGACTATGGCTACACCTTC. Its protein is CASNLGHDYGYTF.

This clone has a handful of counts. The V gene is TRBV20-1, the J gene TRBJ1-2, with unresolved D. The length of the CDR3 is 11 residues. Trimming removed 1 base from V and 8 bases from J, with 8 bases in between. CDR1 and CDR2 (germline): DFQATT, SNEGSKA (reference sequence). The CDR3 region has the DNA TGCAGTGCTAGAGCGCCGACAGGCTACACCTTC. Translation: CSARAPTGYTF.

The rearrangement uses TRBV4-1 and TRBJ1-2; TRBD1 matches at 7 bases. Germline V gives CDR1 MGHRA, CDR2 YSYEKL. V lost 1 base, J lost 5 bases, and 7 bases stayed unmatched. The CDR3 is made up of 15 amino acids. The CDR3 is CASSQGGQLPYGYTF. The CDR3 DNA follows: TGCGCCAGCAGCCAAGGGGGACAGCTTCCTTATGGCTACACCTTC.

Note on this clone: One end of the junction is discordant with germline, which a read error may explain. This rearrangement joins TRBV11-2 to TRBJ1-1; 9 nucleotides match TRBD1. The CDR3 length is 14 residues. Germline CDR1 is SGHAT and CDR2 is FQNNGV. CDR3 nucleotides: TGTGCCAGCCGCTTTTGGACAGGGGACACTGAAGCTTTCTTT. Its translation is CASRFWTGDTEAFF.

This clone was recorded only once. V gene TRBV7-2 combines with J gene TRBJ1-1, with a possible D match to TRBD1 (5 bases). This CDR3 region has 14 residues. V was clipped by 1 base and J by 1 base, with 7 bases between them. From germline, CDR1 is SGHTA and CDR2 FQGNSA. The CDR3: CASSLGQRNTEAFF. The CDR3, as DNA: TGTGCCAGCAGCTTAGGACAGAGGAACACTGAAGCTTTCTTT. The entire variable domain, with the rest obtained from reference TRBV7-2 and TRBJ1-1, is as follows: GAGVSQSPSNKVTEKGKDVELRCDPISGHTALYWYRQSLGQGLEFLIYFQGNSAPDKSGLPSDRFSAERTGGSVSTLTIQRTQQEDSAVYLCASSLGQRNTEAFFGQGTRLTVV.

CDR3 in amino acids: CASSLAGAGANVLTF. The CDR3 coding sequence is TGCGCCAGCAGCCTCGCCGGGGCTGGGGCCAACGTCCTGACTTTC. The V and J genes are TRBV4-1 and TRBJ2-6, with TRBD2 as a possible D gene (5 bases). Trimming pared 4 bases from V and 2 bases from J, leaving 9 bases between. The CDR3 loop spans 15 amino acids. The V gene's germline CDR1 is MGHRA and CDR2 YSYEKL.

This chain uses TRBV7-9 with TRBJ1-2; 9 nucleotides match TRBD1. This CDR3 has 15 amino acids. The junction had 9 bases not matched to a gene; V was cut back by 2 bases and J by 8 bases. Germline-derived CDR1 and CDR2 are SEHNR and FQNEAQ (reference sequence). CDR3 DNA: TGTGCCAGCAGCTTAATGTTAACAGGGGGCGGCGGCTACACCTTC. This gives the protein CASSLMLTGGGGYTF.

The V and J genes are TRBV10-3 and TRBJ1-2; 9 bases line up with TRBD1. CDR3 length: 13 amino acids. V lost 4 bases and J lost 5; bases outside the gene matches: 2. Germline V CDR1 and CDR2: ENHRY, SYGVKD. In DNA form, the CDR3 reads TGTGCCATCAGTGTGGGGACAGGGTATGGCTACACCTTC. It encodes CAISVGTGYGYTF.

The chain combines TRBV7-9 with TRBJ2-3; 9 bases line up with TRBD1. The J segment lost 2 bases and the V segment lost 1 base, leaving 4 bases of the junction unmatched. This CDR3 has 16 amino acids. From germline, CDR1 is SEHNR and CDR2 FQNEAQ (reference sequence). CDR3: CASSLGQGGTTDTQYF. Written as DNA, the CDR3 is TGTGCCAGCAGCTTAGGACAGGGGGGGACCACAGATACGCAGTATTTT.

The V call is TRBV7-3, the J call TRBJ2-1; 14 nucleotides line up with TRBD2. J was trimmed by 7 bases and V by 6 bases; bases with no gene match: 5. Germline CDR1 reads SGHTA; CDR2 reads FQGTGA. The CDR3 is 15 residues long. The CDR3 sequence: CASRAGLAGANEQFF. In DNA, the CDR3 is TGTGCCAGCAGAGCGGGACTAGCGGGGGCAAATGAGCAGTTCTTC.

The rearrangement links TRBV5-1 to TRBJ2-3, with 11 bases that match TRBD1. The CDR3 has 13 amino acids. V was clipped by 7 bases and J by 5 bases; unmatched bases: 3. Germline CDR1 reads SGHRS; CDR2 reads YFSETQ. CDR3 bases: TGCGCCAGCGGACAGGGGGCGGGAGATACGCAGTATTTT. Encoded protein: CASGQGAGDTQYF.

This clone has a handful of counts. The chain recombines TRBV5-4 with TRBJ1-6; D might be TRBD1 (5 bases). V lost 5 bases, J lost 7 bases, and 16 bases lay in between. This CDR3 spans 15 amino acids. Germline-derived CDR1 and CDR2 are SGHNT and YYREEE (reference sequence). The CDR3 spells CASRLQGGINSPLHF. DNA of the CDR3: TGTGCCAGCAGACTTCAGGGTGGGATCAATTCACCCCTCCACTTT.

The chain is built from TRBV19 and TRBJ2-3, with 7 bases identical to TRBD2. The trim removed 5 bases at V and 1 base at J, leaving 9 bases unmatched. Germline V gene lookup returns CDR1 LNHDA and CDR2 SQIVND (reference sequence). This CDR3 is built from 16 residues. CDR3 loop: CASSPSSGMRTDTQYF. The CDR3, as DNA: TGTGCCAGTAGTCCGTCTAGCGGAATGCGCACAGATACGCAGTATTTT.

The V call is TRBV7-6, the J call TRBJ1-2; D remains ambiguous. CDR3 length: 11 amino acids. From germline, CDR1 is SGHVS and CDR2 FNYEAQ. V was cut by 1 base and J by 10 bases, with 7 bases left in between. The CDR3 loop is CASSLVEIYTF. DNA for the CDR3: TGTGCCAGCAGCTTAGTGGAGATCTACACCTTC. The full variable domain, in which reference TRBV7-6 and TRBJ1-2 provide the parts outside the CDR3, is GAGVSQSPRYKVTKRGQDVALRCDPISGHVSLYWYRQALGQGPEFLTYFNYEAQQDKSGLPNDRFSAERPEGSISTLTIQRTEQRDSAMYRCASSLVEIYTFGSGTRLTVV.

On this clone itself: This CDR3 is also generated by other DNA sequences in the sample. The chain employs TRBV18 and TRBJ2-1; no clear D. The CDR3 consists of 13 residues. The germline CDR1 and CDR2 sequences are KGHSH and LQKENI. Trimming removed 3 bases at V and 1 base at J, with 4 bases between. CDR3: CASSPPSYNEQFF. In DNA form, the CDR3 reads TGTGCCAGCTCACCCCCATCCTACAATGAGCAGTTCTTC.

The chain carries TRBV27 and TRBJ1-2; 9 bases fit TRBD1. CDR1 and CDR2 (germline): MNHEY, SMNVEV (reference sequence). The V and J ends lost 0 bases and 5 bases, in that order; junction bases with no gene match: 13. The CDR3 covers 18 residues. This CDR3 reads CASSLSRGQGSVRYGYTF. DNA for the CDR3: TGTGCCAGCAGTTTATCGCGGGGACAGGGCTCGGTCCGGTATGGCTACACCTTC.

This clone was detected only a few times. The chain uses TRBV2 and TRBJ1-3; 7 bases map to TRBD1. V lost 6 bases, J lost 9 bases, and 11 bases stayed unmatched. This CDR3 region has 14 residues. Germline V gene lookup returns CDR1 SNHLY and CDR2 FYNNEI. CDR3 bases: TGTGCCAGCAGAGGACAGGCCAGTGTGGCCACCATATATTTT. It is translated as CASRGQASVATIYF.

V gene TRBV10-2 combines with J gene TRBJ1-4; D is possibly TRBD1 (5 bases). Germline values: CDR1 WSHSY, CDR2 SAAADI. Deletions cut 7 bases from V and 0 bases from J, with 6 bases between. The CDR3 length is 13 residues. In nucleotides, the CDR3 is TGCGCCAGCACACAGGCAACTAATGAAAAACTGTTTTTT. It encodes CASTQATNEKLFF.

This chain joins TRBV7-7 and TRBJ2-3, with unresolved D. CDR3 length: 13 residues. Germline V gene data show CDR1 as SSHAT and CDR2 as FNYEAQ (reference sequence). Trimming stripped 1 base from V and 6 bases from J, with 8 bases between. The chain's CDR3 is CASSLGAADTQYF. The CDR3 DNA is TGTGCCAGCAGCTTAGGAGCCGCGGATACGCAGTATTTT.

The chain joins TRBV2 to TRBJ1-2; D is possibly TRBD1 (6 bases). CDR1 and CDR2 (germline): SNHLY, FYNNEI. The CDR3 runs 15 residues. Trimming left V 5 bases short and J 4 bases short, with 17 bases between. Here the CDR3 DNA reads TGTGCCAGCAGTACCCCTGTTCAGGGGATCTATGGCTACACCTTC. It yields the protein CASSTPVQGIYGYTF.

In its sample, this clone was seen a few times. The chain employs TRBV9 and TRBJ1-1; 7 positions match TRBD1. Germline trimming cut 4 bases from V and 8 bases from J; bases unmatched to any gene: 23. This CDR3 has 18 residues. Germline loops: CDR1 SGDLS, CDR2 YYNGEE. CDR3 sequence: CASSPLGVPGTVGPEAFF. The DNA of the CDR3 is TGTGCCAGCAGCCCCTTAGGAGTCCCGGGGACAGTTGGTCCGGAAGCTTTCTTT.

This clone has just one count. V and J are TRBV5-1 and TRBJ2-3, with D possibly being TRBD2 (6 bases). This CDR3 is 15 amino acids long. Deletions cut 4 bases from V and 6 bases from J, with 18 bases between. The germline gives CDR1 SGHRS, CDR2 YFSETQ. In DNA form, the CDR3 reads TGCGCCAGCAGCCCCGGGACTCCCCTGGTTGATACGCAGTATTTT. This encodes CASSPGTPLVDTQYF.

This clone came up a few times. This same CDR3 is encoded by further DNA sequences in the sample. The chain employs TRBV7-3 and TRBJ1-1; D gene unclear. CDR1 and CDR2 from the germline V gene are SGHTA and FQGTGA. V shed 0 bases and J shed 2 bases, with 4 bases lying between them. The CDR3 is 13 amino acids. CDR3: CASSLTGNTEAFF. CDR3 sequence (DNA): TGTGCCAGCAGCTTAACGGGCAACACTGAAGCTTTCTTT.

The chain uses TRBV30 and TRBJ1-4; 10 bases match TRBD1. The trim removed 5 bases at V and 4 bases at J, leaving 4 bases unmatched. CDR1 and CDR2 (germline): GTSNPN, SVGIG (reference sequence). The CDR3 totals 14 residues. CDR3 loop: CAWGGTGDNEKLFF. The CDR3 DNA reads TGTGCCTGGGGAGGGACAGGGGATAATGAAAAACTGTTTTTT.

J is TRBJ2-5 and V is TRBV10-3; possibly TRBD2 for D (5 bases). Trimming shortened V by 0 bases and J by 8 bases, and 10 bases separated the two germline ends. This CDR3 has 13 residues. Germline V gene data show CDR1 as ENHRY and CDR2 as SYGVKD. CDR3 in DNA: TGTGCCATCAGTGAGTCGGGGAGAATCACCCAGTACTTC. This sequence encodes CAISESGRITQYF.

This rearrangement joins TRBV19 to TRBJ1-5; D gene uncertain. The CDR3 consists of 14 residues. Per germline, CDR1 LNHDA and CDR2 SQIVND (reference sequence). The V end lost 10 bases, the J end lost 7 bases, and 20 bases lay between the germline ends. The CDR3 loop is CATDLDYGLQPQHF. CDR3 bases: TGTGCCACCGACCTCGACTACGGGTTACAGCCCCAGCATTTT.

The chain joins TRBV6-6 to TRBJ1-6, with D unclear. Germline CDR1 and CDR2: MNHNY and SVGAGI (reference sequence). Between the trimmed V and J ends, which lost 6 bases and 7 bases, there was a span of 19 bases. The CDR3 contains 16 residues. The CDR3 DNA sequence: TGTGCCAGCAGCGAACATGCGAGGCCCCTGAATTCACCCCTCCACTTT. Amino acids: CASSEHARPLNSPLHF.